This T cell receptor beta chain was identified in a study of T cells in Graves' hyperthyroidism and ophthalmopathy. It was uncontrolled infection, other autoimmune disease, pregnancy or lactation that excluded patients. On this clonotype itself: Its matching antigen is unknown.

Study conclusions and caveats: Ophthalmopathy was told apart from stable hyperthyroidism by a 13 V-J model.

Trimming shortened V by 5 bases and J by 7 bases, and 14 bases separated the two germline ends. Germline-derived CDR1 and CDR2 are LNHDA and SQIVND (reference sequence). The CDR3 has 13 amino acids. Using RNA transcripts as the source, TCR beta CDR3 regions were amplified. During a first-round RT-PCR of the TCR CDR3, the HTBI primer set was used. TCRdb used MiXCR to reprocess the multiplex PCR reads, holding one entry per CDR3 protein. The table shows 400,000 to 550,000 distinct CDR3 sequences, with about an eighth occurring only once. This receptor was identified in a woman aged 18-29 years with Graves' hyperthyroidism. The chain uses TRBV19 and TRBJ1-1; tentative D call: TRBD1 (6 bases). The sequencing sample was made of blood. CDR3 nucleotide sequence: TGTGCCAGTAGTTTTGGGGCAGGGGATGAAGCTTTCTTT. Translation gives CASSFGAGDEAFF.